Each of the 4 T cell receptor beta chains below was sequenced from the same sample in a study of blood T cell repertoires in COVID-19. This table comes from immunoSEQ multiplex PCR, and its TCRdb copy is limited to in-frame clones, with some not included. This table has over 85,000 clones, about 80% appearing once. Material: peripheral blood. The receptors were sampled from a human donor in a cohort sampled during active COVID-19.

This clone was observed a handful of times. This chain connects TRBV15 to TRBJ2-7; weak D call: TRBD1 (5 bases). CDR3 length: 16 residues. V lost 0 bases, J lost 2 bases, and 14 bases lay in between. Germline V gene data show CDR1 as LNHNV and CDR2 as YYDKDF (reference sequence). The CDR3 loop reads CATSRDGATPPYEQYF. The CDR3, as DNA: TGTGCCACCAGCAGAGATGGGGCTACGCCGCCCTACGAGCAGTACTTC.

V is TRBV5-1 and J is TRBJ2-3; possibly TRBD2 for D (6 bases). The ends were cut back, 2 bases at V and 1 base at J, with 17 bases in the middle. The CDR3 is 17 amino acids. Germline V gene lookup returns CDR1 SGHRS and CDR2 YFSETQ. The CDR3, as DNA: TGCGCCAGCAGCTTAAAGTTAAGCGGGTTACGCACAGATACGCAGTATTTT. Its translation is CASSLKLSGLRTDTQYF. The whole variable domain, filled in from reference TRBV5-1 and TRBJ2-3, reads KAGVTQTPRYLIKTRGQQVTLSCSPISGHRSVSWYQQTPGQGLQFLFEYFSETQRNKGNFPGRFSGRQFSNSRSEMNVSTLELGDSALYLCASSLKLSGLRTDTQYFGPGTRLTVL.

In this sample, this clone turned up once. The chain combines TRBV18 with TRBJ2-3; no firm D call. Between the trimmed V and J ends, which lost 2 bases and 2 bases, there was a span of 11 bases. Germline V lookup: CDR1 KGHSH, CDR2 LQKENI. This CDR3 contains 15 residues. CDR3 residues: CASSPGVSLTDTQYF. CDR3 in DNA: TGTGCCAGCTCACCAGGAGTATCCCTCACAGATACGCAGTATTTT. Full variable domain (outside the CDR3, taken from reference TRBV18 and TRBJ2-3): NAGVMQNPRHLVRRRGQEARLRCSPMKGHSHVYWYRQLPEEGLKFMVYLQKENIIDESGMPKERFSAEFPKEGPSILRIQQVVRGDSAAYFCASSPGVSLTDTQYFGPGTRLTVL.

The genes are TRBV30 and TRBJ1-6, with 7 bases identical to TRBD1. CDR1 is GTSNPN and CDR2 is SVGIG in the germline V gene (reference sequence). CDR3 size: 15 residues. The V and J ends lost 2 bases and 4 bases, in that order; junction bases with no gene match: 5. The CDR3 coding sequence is TGTGCCTGGAGTAAAGGGACAGTTTATAATTCACCCCTCCACTTT. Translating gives CAWSKGTVYNSPLHF. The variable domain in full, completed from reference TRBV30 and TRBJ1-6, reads SQTIHQWPATLVQPVGSPLSLECTVEGTSNPNLYWYRQAAGRGLQLLFYSVGIGQISSEVPQNLSASRPQDRQFILSSKKLLLSDSGFYLCAWSKGTVYNSPLHFGNGTRLTVT.